Listed here are 29 T cell receptor beta chains from one sample, sequenced in a study of blood T cell repertoires in COVID-19. Sequencing used immunoSEQ multiplex PCR; TCRdb keeps in-frame clones, though not all of them. Among about 180,000 clones, roughly 78% were seen once, and the ten largest hold 8.1%. Sequenced material: peripheral blood. Every receptor here comes from a woman in her sixties with COVID-19, enrolled during active disease.

The CDR3 nucleotides are TGTGCCAGCAGCCACTACGGGAGGGGAGAGCAGTACTTC. Its protein is CASSHYGRGEQYF. The chain joins TRBV5-8 to TRBJ2-7; 8 nucleotides line up with TRBD2. CDR3 length: 13 residues. In germline, CDR1 is SGHTS, CDR2 YDEGEE. Unmatched junction bases numbered 7, after V lost 4 bases and J lost 7 bases.

The chain couples TRBV10-3 to TRBJ1-3, with 9 bases matching TRBD1. The CDR3 extends over 17 amino acids. After removal of 0 bases from V and 2 bases from J, the junction contained 5 bases not matched to a gene. CDR1 is ENHRY and CDR2 is SYGVKD in the germline V gene. The CDR3 DNA reads TGTGCCATCAGTGAGTCGACCGGGACAGGGACTGGAAACACCATATATTTT. It translates to CAISESTGTGTGNTIYF.

The gene calls are TRBV4-1 and TRBJ1-5, with D tentatively TRBD1 (5 bases). Germline loops: CDR1 MGHRA, CDR2 YSYEKL. V gave up 1 base and J gave up 2 bases, with 18 bases separating them. The CDR3 has 18 amino acids. CDR3 loop: CASSQGLSDIIRNQPQHF. CDR3 in DNA: TGCGCCAGCAGCCAAGGGTTGTCGGACATTATTCGCAATCAGCCCCAGCATTTT.

The chain couples TRBV19 to TRBJ1-5; TRBD1 aligns across 8 bases. CDR3 length: 14 amino acids. Germline V gives CDR1 LNHDA, CDR2 SQIVND (reference sequence). V was clipped by 7 bases and J by 4 bases; unmatched bases: 6. The CDR3, as DNA: TGTGCCAGTACCATACAGGGGGGTAATCAGCCCCAGCATTTT. Its protein is CASTIQGGNQPQHF.

This clone has only a few counts. The V and J genes are TRBV2 and TRBJ2-1, with 12 nucleotides matching TRBD2. CDR1 and CDR2 from the germline V gene are SNHLY and FYNNEI. The CDR3 has 15 residues. With V trimmed by 4 bases and J by 8 bases, 6 bases remained unmatched. The CDR3 loop is CASSVRLAGAHEQFF. In nucleotides, the CDR3 is TGTGCCAGCAGTGTGAGACTAGCGGGAGCCCATGAGCAGTTCTTC.

The rearrangement joins TRBV12-1 to TRBJ1-3. TRBV12-1 constitutes a pseudogene. The CDR3 has 20 residues. CDR3 in amino acids: CASSSGSYPFLSPSGNTIYF. CDR3 DNA: TGTGCCAGCAGCTCCGGGTCCTATCCGTTTCTGTCTCCCTCTGGAAACACCATATATTTT.

CDR3 sequence (DNA): TGTGCCAGCAGTTACATCAGGAATCCTCCTTACACTGAAGCTTTCTTT. Protein sequence: CASSYIRNPPYTEAFF. The chain couples TRBV6-5 to TRBJ1-1; D is uncertain. The CDR3 totals 16 residues. Germline lookup yields CDR1 MNHEY and CDR2 SVGAGI. Trimming left V 2 bases short and J 3 bases short, with 16 bases between.

The chain has TRBV11-2 and TRBJ1-3, with 7 nucleotides matching TRBD1. The CDR3 is 18 amino acids. Germline trimming cut 2 bases from V and 0 bases from J; bases unmatched to any gene: 10. Germline lookup yields CDR1 SGHAT and CDR2 FQNNGV. The CDR3 protein is CASSLIPPGGGSGNTIYF. The CDR3 bases are TGTGCCAGCAGCTTAATCCCACCAGGGGGTGGCTCTGGAAACACCATATATTTT.

This sequence joins TRBV5-4 and TRBJ2-1, with no clear D. Germline V lookup: CDR1 SGHNT, CDR2 YYREEE (reference sequence). V lost 2 bases, J lost 4 bases, and 16 bases lay in between. The CDR3 sequence is 16 residues long. CDR3 amino acids: CASSFSGFRQYNEQFF. Written as DNA, the CDR3 is TGTGCCAGCAGCTTTTCCGGGTTCCGCCAGTACAATGAGCAGTTCTTC.

Only one count was recorded for this clone. The V and J genes are TRBV28 and TRBJ2-2, with 9 nucleotides matching TRBD2. Trimming at V came to 6 bases and at J to 5 bases, leaving 7 bases not matched to a gene. The CDR3 is 15 amino acids. Germline CDR1 and CDR2: MDHEN and SYDVKM. Here the CDR3 DNA reads TGTGCCAGCAGAATAGCGGGAGCGGGTACCGGGGAGCTGTTTTTT. This sequence encodes CASRIAGAGTGELFF. Together with reference TRBV28 and TRBJ2-2, the CDR3 gives the full variable domain: DVKVTQSSRYLVKRTGEKVFLECVQDMDHENMFWYRQDPGLGLRLIYFSYDVKMKEKGDIPEGYSVSREKKERFSLILESASTNQTSMYLCASRIAGAGTGELFFGEGSRLTVL.

The chain uses TRBV5-4 and TRBJ2-1; 8 bases map to TRBD2. Germline V gene sequence: CDR1 SGHNT, CDR2 YYREEE (reference sequence). CDR3 length: 15 residues. With 1 base clipped from V and 6 bases from J, the junction kept 6 bases outside the gene matches. The DNA of the CDR3 is TGTGCCAGCAGCTTGTCTAGCGGGTCCGCCAATGAGCAGTTCTTC. It yields the protein CASSLSSGSANEQFF.

The gene calls are TRBV28 and TRBJ2-1; TRBD2 agrees at 12 bases. CDR1 and CDR2 (germline): MDHEN, SYDVKM. The CDR3 runs to 13 residues. Trimming removed 10 bases from V and 4 bases from J; junction bases left unmatched: 2. CDR3: CATGTSGYNEQFF. The CDR3 DNA reads TGTGCCACCGGGACTAGCGGGTACAATGAGCAGTTCTTC.

The chain couples TRBV3-1 (or the pseudogene TRBV3-2) to TRBJ2-7, with D unclear. V lost 0 bases to trimming and J lost 0 bases, with 9 bases between them. The germline V gene encodes CDR1 LGHDT and CDR2 YNNKEL (reference sequence). This CDR3 comprises 15 residues. For the CDR3, the DNA is TGTGCCAGCAGCCAAGATCATACAGCCTCCTACGAGCAGTACGTC. Protein sequence: CASSQDHTASYEQYV.

This sequence joins TRBV6-6 and TRBJ1-1; no clear D gene. Per germline, CDR1 MNHNY and CDR2 SVGAGI (reference sequence). The CDR3 sequence is 12 residues long. The V and J ends lost 7 bases and 1 base respectively, with 7 bases between them. The chain's CDR3 is CASKAGNTEAFF. The CDR3, as DNA: TGTGCCAGCAAAGCAGGGAACACTGAAGCTTTCTTT.

This clone has more than one count but fewer than ten. The chain is built from TRBV5-1 and TRBJ2-3; 7 nucleotides match TRBD2. Germline loops: CDR1 SGHRS, CDR2 YFSETQ. This CDR3 region has 15 residues. J gave up 0 bases and V 3 bases, and 4 bases lay outside the gene matches. The CDR3 loop reads CASSWSGISTDTQYF. CDR3 nucleotides: TGCGCCAGCAGCTGGAGCGGGATTAGCACAGATACGCAGTATTTT.

This clone was counted a single time. J is TRBJ1-2 and V is TRBV7-9, with D possibly being TRBD1 (5 bases). V lost 2 bases and J lost 2, with 12 bases in between. CDR3 length: 15 amino acids. The germline CDR1 and CDR2 sequences are SEHNR and FQNEAQ (reference sequence). CDR3 amino acids: CASSLQGSQNYGYTF. The CDR3 bases are TGTGCCAGCAGCTTACAGGGCAGTCAGAACTATGGCTACACCTTC.

The chain combines TRBV7-9 with TRBJ1-2, with 9 bases fitting TRBD1. The V gene end was trimmed by 4 bases and the J gene end by 0 bases; junction bases not matched to a gene: 3. The CDR3 runs to 15 residues. CDR1 and CDR2 from the germline V gene are SEHNR and FQNEAQ (reference sequence). CDR3 protein: CASSSDRGSNYGYTF. The DNA of the CDR3 is TGTGCCAGCAGCTCTGACAGGGGGTCTAACTATGGCTACACCTTC.

This clone was observed many times. The V and J genes are TRBV24-1 and TRBJ2-1; TRBD1 agrees at 9 bases. The CDR3 is 18 amino acids. J gave up 2 bases and V 2 bases, and 9 bases lay outside the gene matches. In germline, CDR1 is KGHDR, CDR2 SFDVKD. CDR3 protein: CATSDSILRDRAYNEQFF. The CDR3 DNA sequence: TGTGCCACCAGTGATTCTATCCTAAGGGACAGGGCCTACAATGAGCAGTTCTTC.

This chain uses TRBV5-1 with TRBJ1-4; 11 bases line up with TRBD1. The CDR3 has 14 residues. CDR1 and CDR2 from the germline V gene are SGHRS and YFSETQ. Trimming removed 3 bases from V and 6 bases from J; junction bases left unmatched: 1. CDR3 protein: CASSWTGGDEKLFF. CDR3 sequence (DNA): TGCGCCAGCAGCTGGACAGGGGGCGATGAAAAACTGTTTTTT.

This clone is a singleton in its sample. V and J are TRBV6-1 and TRBJ2-1; 13 nucleotides align to TRBD2. Germline CDR1 MNHNS, CDR2 SASEGT. V dropped 4 bases and J dropped 2; count of bases not matched to a gene: 5. The length of the CDR3 is 17 residues. The CDR3 is CASSGRLAGGTYNEQFF. The CDR3 coding sequence is TGTGCCAGCAGTGGCAGACTAGCGGGGGGAACCTACAATGAGCAGTTCTTC.

The chain carries TRBV5-4 and TRBJ1-1; 7 bases align to TRBD1. The germline CDR1 and CDR2 sequences are SGHNT and YYREEE (reference sequence). V lost 0 bases to trimming and J lost 2 bases; unmatched junction nucleotides: 4. The CDR3 covers 15 residues. The CDR3 region is CASSLDRQGNTEAFF. The CDR3 bases are TGTGCCAGCAGCTTGGATCGACAGGGCAACACTGAAGCTTTCTTT.

The genes are TRBV7-8 and TRBJ1-2; a weak D match, TRBD1 (6 bases). The CDR3 is 14 amino acids. V lost 5 bases to trimming and J lost 4 bases, with 14 bases between them. Germline loops: CDR1 SGHVS, CDR2 FQNEAQ. The CDR3 spells CASSPPGTFYGYTF. The CDR3, as DNA: TGTGCCAGCAGCCCGCCCGGGACATTCTATGGCTACACCTTC.

The chain has TRBV5-6 and TRBJ2-4; 7 bases map to TRBD1. Germline CDR1 and CDR2: SGHDT and YYEEEE. V dropped 3 bases and J dropped 3; count of bases not matched to a gene: 6. This CDR3 has 15 residues. The CDR3, as DNA: TGTGCCAGCAGCTCGCTCCAGGGGGACAAAAACATTCAGTACTTC. Residues: CASSSLQGDKNIQYF.

The chain has TRBV5-1 and TRBJ1-4; D perhaps matches TRBD1 (6 bases). Deletions cut 0 bases from V and 5 bases from J, with 17 bases between. Per germline, CDR1 SGHRS and CDR2 YFSETQ. This CDR3 comprises 17 residues. The CDR3 sequence is CASSLGPLRGTNEKLFF. In DNA, the CDR3 is TGCGCCAGCAGCTTGGGGCCCCTTAGGGGGACAAATGAAAAACTGTTTTTT.

The chain links TRBV19 to TRBJ2-7, with 9 nucleotides matching TRBD1. This CDR3 region has 15 residues. V lost 9 bases to trimming and J lost 3 bases; unmatched junction nucleotides: 12. Germline V lookup: CDR1 LNHDA, CDR2 SQIVND (reference sequence). CDR3 loop: CASSLSGQGGYEQYF. CDR3 bases: TGTGCCAGCTCCCTCTCGGGACAGGGTGGCTACGAGCAGTACTTC. Variable domain in full (rest from reference TRBV19 and TRBJ2-7): DGGITQSPKYLFRKEGQNVTLSCEQNLNHDAMYWYRQDPGQGLRLIYYSQIVNDFQKGDIAEGYSVSREKKESFPLTVTSAQKNPTAFYLCASSLSGQGGYEQYFGPGTRLTVT.

The chain employs TRBV3-1 (or the pseudogene TRBV3-2) and TRBJ2-5, with 15 bases identical to TRBD2. V was pared by 3 bases and J by 5 bases, with 4 bases of the junction left unmatched. In germline, CDR1 is LGHDT, CDR2 YNNKEL (reference sequence). The CDR3 has 16 residues. DNA for the CDR3: TGTGCCAGCAGCCACGGACTAGCGGGGGGGCGGGAGACCCAGTACTTC. It yields the protein CASSHGLAGGRETQYF.

This sequence joins TRBV10-3 and TRBJ1-3, with D possibly TRBD1 on 5 matching bases. Germline assignment: CDR1 ENHRY and CDR2 SYGVKD. Deletions cut 3 bases from V and 2 bases from J, with 8 bases between. The CDR3 loop spans 14 amino acids. The chain's CDR3 is CAISESGTGNTIYF. The CDR3 DNA reads as TGTGCCATCAGTGAATCAGGGACTGGAAACACCATATATTTT.

This clone turned up a few times. The chain recombines TRBV9 with TRBJ2-3; no clear D gene. Germline V lookup: CDR1 SGDLS, CDR2 YYNGEE. The CDR3 spans 15 residues. The V gene lost 7 bases and the J gene lost 2 bases, with 17 bases spanning the gap. As DNA, the CDR3 is TGTGCCAGCTCCCTAGAGGCCTTCCCCACAGATACGCAGTATTTT. Protein sequence: CASSLEAFPTDTQYF.

The rearrangement uses TRBV24-1 and TRBJ2-1, with 9 bases that match TRBD2. This CDR3 contains 16 residues. The V and J ends lost 3 bases and 6 bases, in that order; junction bases with no gene match: 8. CDR1 is KGHDR, CDR2 SFDVKD, per germline. CDR3 in amino acids: CATSDASLAGFNEQFF. DNA for the CDR3: TGTGCCACCAGTGATGCCAGCCTAGCGGGATTCAATGAGCAGTTCTTC.